The rows below give T cell receptor beta chains drawn from one sample of a study of cytomegalovirus exposure and HLA in healthy donors. The table came from immunoSEQ multiplex PCR; TCRdb's copy has only in-frame clones and leaves some out. Among about 180,000 clones listed, about 81% were seen once. The sample was PBMCs. The source of these receptors is a man aged 35 to 55 in good health and CMV-seronegative. The CDR3 runs from the conserved cysteine through the conserved F or W. A D gene is named only where the DNA matches it firmly. Size tells how often a clone was seen (once, few, many) or the class of an expanded clone, and some rows leave it out.

j_gene | v_gene | abundance | d_gene | CDR3nt | CDR3aa
TRBJ2-7 | TRBV5-1 | - | TRBD2 | TGCGCCAGCACCCAGACTAGCGGGGGCTACGAGCAGTACTTC | CASTQTSGGYEQYF
TRBJ2-7 | TRBV11-3 | - | TRBD2 | TGTGCCAGCAGCTTAGAGCAGCGGGGGGGCTCCTACGAGCAGTACTTC | CASSLEQRGGSYEQYF
TRBJ2-1 | TRBV6-1 | - | TRBD1 | TGTGCCAGCACCGGACAGGGATTCTATGAGCAGTTCTTC | CASTGQGFYEQFF
TRBJ2-1 | TRBV29-1 | - | - | TGCAGCGGTAGGTGGGGCATAGATGAGCAGTTCTTC | CSGRWGIDEQFF
TRBJ2-5 | TRBV29-1 | few | TRBD2 | TGCAGCGTTACTGGACTAGCGGAGACCCAGTACTTC | CSVTGLAETQYF
TRBJ2-2 | TRBV27 | - | - | TGTGCCAGCAGTTTATACGTGGGGGGAGGCACCGGGGAGCTGTTTTTT | CASSLYVGGGTGELFF
TRBJ2-2 | TRBV5-1 | once | - | TGCGCCAGCAGCTCTTTGACAGGATCCGGGGAGCTGTTTTTT | CASSSLTGSGELFF
TRBJ1-1 | TRBV29-1 | - | TRBD1 | TGCAGCGCAGCTCCGGGACAGACGAACACTGAAGCTTTCTTT | CSAAPGQTNTEAFF
TRBJ2-2 | TRBV6-4 | - | TRBD2 | TGTGCCAGCAGTGAGCTGGCGGGAGAAACCGGGGAGCTGTTTTTT | CASSELAGETGELFF
TRBJ2-7 | TRBV11-2 | - | - | TGTGCCAGCAGCTTAGCTAGCCTAGTTCGGTACTTC | CASSLASLVRYF
TRBJ2-5 | TRBV11-2 | - | - | TGTGCCAGCAGCTCTAATCCCGGGACAAGTCAAGAGACCCAGTACTTC | CASSSNPGTSQETQYF
TRBJ1-2 | TRBV30 | - | - | TGTGCCTGGACCACGGGGGGGTCCTATGGCTACACCTTC | CAWTTGGSYGYTF
TRBJ2-2 | TRBV6-1 | - | - | TGTGCCAGCAGTCTGCTCGACACAAGCACCGGGGAGCTGTTTTTT | CASSLLDTSTGELFF
TRBJ1-5 | TRBV27 | once | TRBD1 | TGTGCCAGCAGTTTTACTGGACAGGGGGGTCAGCCCCAGCATTTT | CASSFTGQGGQPQHF
TRBJ1-5 | TRBV19 | - | TRBD1 | TGTGCCAGTAGTATAAGGGCAGGGGGAAGCAATCAGCCCCAGCATTTT | CASSIRAGGSNQPQHF
TRBJ2-2 | TRBV30 | once | - | TGTGCTTTGGAATGGAGGGGCGCTAGGGCCGGGGAGCTGTTTTTT | CALEWRGARAGELFF
TRBJ2-3 | TRBV6-1 | - | TRBD2 | TGTGCCAGCCGTCTCGGGGGGAGCACAGATACGCAGTATTTT | CASRLGGSTDTQYF
TRBJ1-1 | TRBV18 | - | - | TGTGCCAGCTCACCGAGGCAAACGAACACTGAAGCTTTCTTT | CASSPRQTNTEAFF
TRBJ2-7 | TRBV5-6 | few | TRBD1 | TGTGCCAGCAGTCCTACAGCCGGGACAGGTCTGCACGAGCAGTACTTC | CASSPTAGTGLHEQYF
TRBJ1-6 | TRBV7-3 | - | - | TGTGCCAGCAGCTCCCGACAGGCCCTGAGCTCCTATAATTCACCCCTCCACTTT | CASSSRQALSSYNSPLHF
TRBJ2-7 | TRBV6-6 | - | - | TGTGCCAGCAGTTACTCAGGCCAGGGTTGGAACGAGCAGTACTTC | CASSYSGQGWNEQYF
TRBJ2-1 | TRBV6-5 | - | - | TGTGCCAGCAGTCCCTACGGGAAGTTAAATGAGCAGTTCTTC | CASSPYGKLNEQFF
TRBJ2-2 | TRBV7-9 | - | - | TGTGCCAGCAGCTTAGGAGATAACACCGGGGAGCTGTTTTTT | CASSLGDNTGELFF
TRBJ2-7 | TRBV4-1 | - | TRBD1 | TGCGCCAGCAGCCAAGAGCCGGGACAGGGCTACGAGCAGTACTTC | CASSQEPGQGYEQYF
TRBJ2-7 | TRBV4-3 | - | - | TGCGCCAGCAGCCAAGATTTGACAGGGAGGAACGAGCAGTACTTC | CASSQDLTGRNEQYF
TRBJ2-5 | TRBV7-9 | - | - | TGTGCCAGCAGCTTAATTGCGGCTGCCGGGACCCAGTACTTC | CASSLIAAAGTQYF
TRBJ2-7 | TRBV28 | - | - | TGTGCCAGCAGTTTGTTGGAGACAGGGCAGTACTTC | CASSLLETGQYF
TRBJ1-4 | TRBV5-1 | - | - | TGCGCCAGCAGCTTGCAATCAGGGATGAATGAAAAACTGTTTTTT | CASSLQSGMNEKLFF
TRBJ2-7 | TRBV4-3 | - | TRBD2 | TGCGCCAGCAGCCAAGATCTGGGGGGGAGCTCCTACGAGCAGTACTTC | CASSQDLGGSSYEQYF
TRBJ1-4 | TRBV5-1 | - | - | TGCGCCAGCAGCCTCAGGGGCGTAGGGGAAAAACTGTTTTTT | CASSLRGVGEKLFF
TRBJ2-2 | TRBV6-5 | - | TRBD2 | TGTGCGTCTTGGGGGGGGACCGGGGAGCTGTTTTTT | CASWGGTGELFF
TRBJ2-5 | TRBV2 | once | TRBD1 | TGTGCCAGCAGAAATCAGGGGGCCCCCCAAGAGACCCAGTACTTC | CASRNQGAPQETQYF
TRBJ2-2 | TRBV6-1 | - | TRBD1 | TGTGCCAGCGGAGACAGGGGATCGGGCACCGGGGAGCTGTTTTTT | CASGDRGSGTGELFF
TRBJ2-7 | TRBV6-4 | - | TRBD2 | TGTGCCAGCAGTACCTTCTCCCATAGCGGGGGGTCCTACGAGCAGTACTTC | CASSTFSHSGGSYEQYF
TRBJ1-1 | TRBV7-2 | - | TRBD1 | TGTGCCAGCAGCTTTACAGGGGGCGCGGGGAACACTGAAGCTTTCTTT | CASSFTGGAGNTEAFF